Listed below are T cell receptor beta chains from one sample, sequenced in a study of cytomegalovirus exposure and HLA in healthy donors. Only in-frame clones appear in the TCRdb table, and some are missing; sequencing was by immunoSEQ multiplex PCR. The table shows roughly 110,000 clones, with 60% to 75% occurring only once. Specimen: PBMCs. These receptors originate from a male donor in good health and CMV-seropositive. Both conserved end residues are part of each CDR3. The D gene is left open where the match is weak. Clone size is given for some rows only: seen once, a few or many times, or a class if the clone is expanded.

V gene: TRBV9
clone size: -
D gene: TRBD1
J gene: TRBJ2-3
CDR3 protein: CASSVSGGGTDTQYF
CDR3 DNA: TGTGCCAGCAGCGTATCAGGGGGCGGGACAGATACGCAGTATTTT

V gene: TRBV15
clone size: -
D gene: -
J gene: TRBJ1-5
CDR3 protein: CATSRDRGTKHAAQHF
CDR3 DNA: TGTGCCACCAGCAGAGATAGGGGGACTAAACACGCGGCCCAGCATTTT

V gene: TRBV9
clone size: -
D gene: TRBD2
J gene: TRBJ2-7
CDR3 protein: CASSTGGLATLEQYF
CDR3 DNA: TGTGCCAGCAGCACGGGGGGACTAGCAACGTTGGAGCAGTACTTC

V gene: TRBV4-3
clone size: -
D gene: TRBD1
J gene: TRBJ2-7
CDR3 protein: CASSQGQGGSYEQYF
CDR3 DNA: TGCGCCAGCAGCCAGGGACAGGGAGGATCCTACGAGCAGTACTTC

V gene: TRBV4-1
clone size: few
D gene: TRBD2
J gene: TRBJ2-1
CDR3 protein: CASGLAGGGNEQFF
CDR3 DNA: TGCGCCAGCGGTCTAGCGGGAGGTGGAAATGAGCAGTTCTTC

V gene: TRBV25-1
clone size: -
D gene: -
J gene: TRBJ1-4
CDR3 protein: CASSLGGRGQGEKLFF
CDR3 DNA: TGTGCCAGCAGTCTAGGTGGCAGGGGCCAAGGTGAAAAACTGTTTTTT

V gene: TRBV7-9
clone size: few
D gene: -
J gene: TRBJ2-1
CDR3 protein: CASSLGAGQDEQFF
CDR3 DNA: TGTGCCAGCAGCTTAGGGGCGGGCCAGGATGAGCAGTTCTTC

V gene: TRBV4-3
clone size: -
D gene: -
J gene: TRBJ2-2
CDR3 protein: CASSQDLPAGELFF
CDR3 DNA: TGCGCCAGCAGCCAAGATCTCCCCGCCGGGGAGCTGTTTTTT

V gene: TRBV6-1
clone size: -
D gene: TRBD1
J gene: TRBJ2-7
CDR3 protein: CASSDNPGQTYEQYF
CDR3 DNA: TGTGCCAGCAGTGATAACCCGGGACAGACGTACGAGCAGTACTTC

V gene: TRBV4-3
clone size: -
D gene: -
J gene: TRBJ2-7
CDR3 protein: CASSPGRGRGRYEQYF
CDR3 DNA: TGCGCCAGCAGCCCGGGTCGGGGCAGGGGACGGTACGAGCAGTACTTC

V gene: TRBV28
clone size: -
D gene: TRBD2
J gene: TRBJ2-3
CDR3 protein: CASRGLAGDTDTQYF
CDR3 DNA: TGTGCCAGCAGGGGACTAGCGGGAGACACCGATACGCAGTATTTT

V gene: TRBV7-6
clone size: -
D gene: TRBD1
J gene: TRBJ1-1
CDR3 protein: CASSTDRKEAFF
CDR3 DNA: TGTGCCAGCAGTACGGACAGGAAGGAAGCTTTCTTT

V gene: TRBV29-1
clone size: -
D gene: -
J gene: TRBJ1-5
CDR3 protein: CSGGDSNQPQHF
CDR3 DNA: TGCAGCGGGGGAGACAGCAATCAGCCCCAGCATTTT

V gene: TRBV5-8
clone size: -
D gene: -
J gene: TRBJ1-2
CDR3 protein: CASSSGFNDGYTF
CDR3 DNA: TGTGCCAGCAGCTCGGGGTTCAACGATGGCTACACCTTC

V gene: TRBV6-6
clone size: -
D gene: TRBD1
J gene: TRBJ2-7
CDR3 protein: CATQGAPYEQYF
CDR3 DNA: TGTGCCACCCAGGGGGCGCCCTACGAGCAGTACTTC

V gene: TRBV6-5
clone size: -
D gene: -
J gene: TRBJ2-5
CDR3 protein: CASSYSRDFGTQYF
CDR3 DNA: TGTGCCAGCAGTTACTCCCGGGACTTTGGGACCCAGTACTTC

V gene: TRBV19
clone size: -
D gene: -
J gene: TRBJ1-1
CDR3 protein: CASSISRLNTEAFF
CDR3 DNA: TGTGCCAGTAGTATCTCCAGGCTGAACACTGAAGCTTTCTTT

V gene: TRBV27
clone size: -
D gene: -
J gene: TRBJ1-1
CDR3 protein: CASSLNGQCEAFF
CDR3 DNA: TGTGCCAGCAGCTTAAACGGACAGTGTGAAGCTTTCTTT

V gene: TRBV6-5
clone size: -
D gene: -
J gene: TRBJ1-3
CDR3 protein: CASSYSGLGNTIYF
CDR3 DNA: TGTGCCAGCAGTTACTCGGGGCTTGGAAACACCATATATTTT

V gene: TRBV7-2
clone size: once
D gene: TRBD2
J gene: TRBJ2-1
CDR3 protein: CASSFLRGGDEQFF
CDR3 DNA: TGTGCCAGCAGCTTCCTGCGGGGGGGCGATGAGCAGTTCTTC

V gene: TRBV7-9
clone size: -
D gene: TRBD1
J gene: TRBJ1-4
CDR3 protein: CASSLEGTGDEKLFF
CDR3 DNA: TGTGCCAGCAGCTTAGAGGGGACAGGTGATGAAAAACTGTTTTTT

V gene: TRBV20-1
clone size: -
D gene: -
J gene: TRBJ2-5
CDR3 protein: CSAELMEAQYF
CDR3 DNA: TGCAGTGCTGAGTTAATGGAGGCCCAGTACTTC

V gene: TRBV6-5
clone size: -
D gene: TRBD1
J gene: TRBJ1-1
CDR3 protein: CASSYGQGLNTEAFF
CDR3 DNA: TGTGCCAGCAGTTACGGACAGGGGCTGAACACTGAAGCTTTCTTT

V gene: TRBV2
clone size: -
D gene: TRBD2
J gene: TRBJ2-1
CDR3 protein: CASIGTSGAGYNEQFF
CDR3 DNA: TGTGCCAGCATCGGGACTAGCGGGGCCGGGTACAATGAGCAGTTCTTC

V gene: TRBV6-1
clone size: -
D gene: TRBD1
J gene: TRBJ2-7
CDR3 protein: CASSPGQGSYEQYF
CDR3 DNA: TGTGCCAGCAGCCCGGGACAGGGCTCCTACGAGCAGTACTTC

V gene: TRBV25-1
clone size: -
D gene: -
J gene: TRBJ2-3
CDR3 protein: CASSESGHWGTDTQYF
CDR3 DNA: TGTGCCAGCAGTGAATCGGGACACTGGGGGACAGATACGCAGTATTTT

V gene: TRBV30
clone size: -
D gene: -
J gene: TRBJ1-6
CDR3 protein: CAWSVGGPSYNSPLHF
CDR3 DNA: TGTGCCTGGAGTGTCGGGGGGCCTAGCTATAATTCACCCCTCCACTTT

V gene: TRBV5-6
clone size: few
D gene: -
J gene: TRBJ1-1
CDR3 protein: CASSLLRGGTEAFF
CDR3 DNA: TGTGCCAGCAGCTTGTTGCGGGGAGGAACTGAAGCTTTCTTT

V gene: TRBV7-9
clone size: -
D gene: TRBD2
J gene: TRBJ2-2
CDR3 protein: CASSSRLAGENTGELFF
CDR3 DNA: TGTGCCAGCAGCTCTCGACTAGCGGGGGAAAACACCGGGGAGCTGTTTTTT

V gene: TRBV9
clone size: -
D gene: TRBD2
J gene: TRBJ2-5
CDR3 protein: CASSVIGGGARETQYF
CDR3 DNA: TGTGCCAGCAGCGTAATCGGCGGGGGGGCTAGGGAGACCCAGTACTTC

V gene: TRBV5-6
clone size: -
D gene: TRBD1
J gene: TRBJ2-7
CDR3 protein: CASGTPHRGVYEQYF
CDR3 DNA: TGTGCCAGCGGTACTCCGCACAGGGGGGTTTACGAGCAGTACTTC

V gene: TRBV15
clone size: -
D gene: -
J gene: TRBJ2-3
CDR3 protein: CATSRTVVRHTDTQYF
CDR3 DNA: TGTGCCACCAGCAGAACGGTGGTGAGGCACACAGATACGCAGTATTTT

V gene: TRBV5-5
clone size: few
D gene: -
J gene: TRBJ1-5
CDR3 protein: CASSLDAFGRNQPQHF
CDR3 DNA: TGTGCCAGCAGCTTGGACGCTTTCGGGAGAAATCAGCCCCAGCATTTT

V gene: TRBV7-9
clone size: -
D gene: -
J gene: TRBJ1-1
CDR3 protein: CASSGREENLMNTEAFF
CDR3 DNA: TGTGCCAGCAGCGGAAGGGAGGAAAACTTGATGAACACTGAAGCTTTCTTT

V gene: TRBV11-1
clone size: -
D gene: -
J gene: TRBJ1-1
CDR3 protein: CASSHRERDSTEAFF
CDR3 DNA: TGTGCCAGCAGCCACCGGGAGCGAGATTCCACTGAAGCTTTCTTT

V gene: TRBV29-1
clone size: -
D gene: TRBD1
J gene: TRBJ2-2
CDR3 protein: CSAHRSDRANTGELFF
CDR3 DNA: TGCAGCGCCCACCGGTCGGACAGGGCGAACACCGGGGAGCTGTTTTTT

V gene: TRBV4-2
clone size: -
D gene: -
J gene: TRBJ2-2
CDR3 protein: CASSLFGQNTGELFF
CDR3 DNA: TGTGCCAGCAGCCTGTTCGGACAGAACACCGGGGAGCTGTTTTTT

V gene: TRBV28
clone size: -
D gene: -
J gene: TRBJ1-2
CDR3 protein: CASSLPPGGYGYTF
CDR3 DNA: TGTGCCAGCAGTTTACCCCCGGGAGGATATGGCTACACCTTC

V gene: TRBV12-5
clone size: -
D gene: -
J gene: TRBJ1-1
CDR3 protein: CASGYGNTEAFF
CDR3 DNA: TGTGCTAGTGGGTACGGGAACACTGAAGCTTTCTTT

V gene: TRBV18
clone size: -
D gene: -
J gene: TRBJ2-7
CDR3 protein: CASSPAGSEQYF
CDR3 DNA: TGTGCCAGCTCACCGGCAGGTTCTGAGCAGTACTTC

V gene: TRBV29-1
clone size: -
D gene: TRBD1
J gene: TRBJ2-7
CDR3 protein: CSVDAGGGYEQYF
CDR3 DNA: TGCAGCGTTGACGCAGGGGGCGGCTACGAGCAGTACTTC

V gene: TRBV7-8
clone size: -
D gene: -
J gene: TRBJ1-2
CDR3 protein: CASSYMDSYYGYTF
CDR3 DNA: TGTGCCAGCAGCTATATGGACAGCTACTATGGCTACACCTTC

V gene: TRBV5-4
clone size: -
D gene: TRBD2
J gene: TRBJ2-5
CDR3 protein: CASSLLSGGETQYF
CDR3 DNA: TGTGCCAGCAGCCTATTAAGCGGGGGAGAGACCCAGTACTTC

V gene: TRBV6-5
clone size: -
D gene: -
J gene: TRBJ1-1
CDR3 protein: CASSYQAMNTEAFF
CDR3 DNA: TGTGCCAGCAGTTATCAGGCAATGAACACTGAAGCTTTCTTT

V gene: TRBV19
clone size: -
D gene: TRBD2
J gene: TRBJ2-1
CDR3 protein: CASSNTGTSGPAGNEQFF
CDR3 DNA: TGTGCCAGTAGTAATACCGGGACTAGCGGGCCGGCCGGTAATGAGCAGTTCTTC

V gene: TRBV5-4
clone size: -
D gene: TRBD1
J gene: TRBJ2-7
CDR3 protein: CASTPGTGKIFF
CDR3 DNA: TGTGCCAGCACCCCCGGGACAGGGAAAATTTTTTTC

V gene: TRBV25-1
clone size: -
D gene: -
J gene: TRBJ1-1
CDR3 protein: CASSEFGVESTEAFF
CDR3 DNA: TGTGCCAGCAGTGAATTCGGGGTGGAGAGCACTGAAGCTTTCTTT

V gene: TRBV2
clone size: -
D gene: TRBD2
J gene: TRBJ2-3
CDR3 protein: CASSDGTSGGTDTDTQYF
CDR3 DNA: TGTGCCAGCAGCGACGGGACTAGCGGGGGGACCGACACAGATACGCAGTATTTT

V gene: TRBV7-2
clone size: -
D gene: -
J gene: TRBJ2-5
CDR3 protein: CASSFSGGQETQYF
CDR3 DNA: TGTGCCAGCAGCTTCTCAGGAGGGCAAGAGACCCAGTACTTC